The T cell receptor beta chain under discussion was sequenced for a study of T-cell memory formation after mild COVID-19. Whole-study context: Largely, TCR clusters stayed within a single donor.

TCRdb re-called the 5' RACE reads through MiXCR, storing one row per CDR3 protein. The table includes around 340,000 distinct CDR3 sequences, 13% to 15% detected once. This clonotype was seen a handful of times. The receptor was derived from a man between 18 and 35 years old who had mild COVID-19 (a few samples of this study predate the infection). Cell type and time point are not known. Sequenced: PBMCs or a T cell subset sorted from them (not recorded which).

As DNA, the CDR3 is TGTGCCAGCAGCTTAGATCTCGAGGGCACTGAAGCTTTCTTT. This sequence encodes CASSLDLEGTEAFF. This rearrangement joins TRBV7-9 to TRBJ1-1; no firm D call. V shed 1 base and J shed 4 bases, with 10 bases lying between them. Germline V gene data show CDR1 as SEHNR and CDR2 as FQNEAQ (reference sequence). The CDR3 is 14 residues long.